One T cell receptor (beta chain) is described in this entry. The sample is drawn from a study of blood T cell repertoires in COVID-19. Study-level background: The samples span acute and convalescent COVID-19 from the United States, Italy and Spain. The analysed material was cDNA or gDNA that came from T cells, B-cell-depleted T cells, or PBMCs.

Using immunoSEQ multiplex PCR, the repertoire was profiled, and TCRdb retains in-frame clones only, with some absent. The sample lists fewer than 700,000 clones, about 89% occurring once. The CDR3 loop spans 14 amino acids. The germline V gene has CDR1 MNHEY and CDR2 SMNVEV (reference sequence). V was pared by 2 bases and J by 4 bases, with 10 bases between. The source is a woman aged 45-59 years with COVID-19, enrolled during active disease. The V and J genes are TRBV27 and TRBJ2-3; D not certain. Sequencing was carried out using peripheral blood. The CDR3 DNA sequence: TGTGCCAGCAGTTTAAGCCAGCAGGCAGATACGCAGTATTTT. It encodes CASSLSQQADTQYF.